Included here is one T cell receptor beta chain sequence, with context. The sample is drawn from a study of shared clonotypes between healthy human individuals. TCRdb's table, derived via immunoSEQ multiplex PCR, lists solely in-frame clones and lacks some. The repertoire holds roughly 2 million clones, about 95% seen once, with more than 0.95% in the top ten. CDR3 length: 15 amino acids. Germline loops: CDR1 LGHNA, CDR2 YSLEER. Trimming stripped 0 bases from V and 0 bases from J, with 8 bases between. The naive CD8 population came from CD45RO-negative cells selected for CCR7, without terminally differentiated effector memory CD45RA+ cells.

V usage is TRBV4-3 and J usage is TRBJ1-2; D call uncertain. Sequencing used naive CD8+ T cells sorted from blood. The source is a young man in good health. The CDR3 region has the DNA TGCGCCAGCAGCCAAGACGAGGGAGCTAACTATGGCTACACCTTC. This codes for CASSQDEGANYGYTF.